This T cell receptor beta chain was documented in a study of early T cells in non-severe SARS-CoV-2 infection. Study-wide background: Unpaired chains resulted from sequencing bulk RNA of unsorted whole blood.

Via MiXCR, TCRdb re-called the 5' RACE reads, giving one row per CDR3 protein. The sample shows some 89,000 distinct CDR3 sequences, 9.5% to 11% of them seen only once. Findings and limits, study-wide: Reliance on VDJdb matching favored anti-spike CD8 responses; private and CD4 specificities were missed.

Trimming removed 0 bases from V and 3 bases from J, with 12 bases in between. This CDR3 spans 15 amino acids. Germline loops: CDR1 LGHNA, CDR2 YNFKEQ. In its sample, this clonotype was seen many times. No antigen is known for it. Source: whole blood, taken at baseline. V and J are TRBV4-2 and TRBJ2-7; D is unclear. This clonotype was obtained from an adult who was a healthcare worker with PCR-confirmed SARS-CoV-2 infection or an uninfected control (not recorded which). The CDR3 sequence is CASSQEWSVLYEQYF. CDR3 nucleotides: TGTGCCAGCAGCCAAGAATGGTCCGTCCTCTACGAGCAGTACTTC.